Each of the 3 T cell receptor beta chains below was sequenced from the same sample in a study of T cell changes during pregnancy in multiple sclerosis. TCRdb's table, derived via immunoSEQ multiplex PCR, lists solely in-frame clones and lacks some. In the table there are roughly 70,000 clones, 75% to 95% of which are singletons. Specimen: peripheral blood, collected in the first trimester of pregnancy. The receptors were sampled from a female donor with multiple sclerosis, enrolled in a pregnancy study.

The chain couples TRBV18 to TRBJ2-5; TRBD2 aligns across 9 bases. Germline V gene lookup returns CDR1 KGHSH and CDR2 LQKENI. The CDR3 contains 16 residues. Trimming removed 3 bases from V and 0 bases from J; junction bases left unmatched: 5. CDR3 nucleotides: TGTGCCAGCTCACCTCTGAAGCGGGGGGACCAAGAGACCCAGTACTTC. It encodes CASSPLKRGDQETQYF.

V gene TRBV7-9 combines with J gene TRBJ2-3, with 15 bases that match TRBD2. J gave up 5 bases and V 5 bases, and 8 bases lay outside the gene matches. This CDR3 is built from 17 residues. Germline CDR1 reads SEHNR; CDR2 reads FQNEAQ (reference sequence). CDR3 sequence reads: CASSSRTSGGVIDTQYF. For the CDR3, the DNA is TGTGCCAGCAGCAGCAGGACTAGCGGGGGGGTAATAGATACGCAGTATTTT.

The chain couples TRBV27 to TRBJ1-4, with D unclear. The CDR3 is made up of 11 amino acids. Germline-derived CDR1 and CDR2 are MNHEY and SMNVEV (reference sequence). V lost 5 bases, J lost 7 bases, and 5 bases lay in between. CDR3 sequence reads: CASSPSEKLFF. The CDR3 DNA follows: TGTGCCAGCAGTCCTTCTGAAAAACTGTTTTTT.